The sequence of this T cell receptor (beta chain) was determined in a study of shared clonotypes between healthy human individuals. About this clone: One end of the junction varies from germline; a read error may be responsible. In the same sample, other DNA sequences code for this CDR3.

The naive CD8 subset, CD45RO-negative cells positively selected for CCR7, excluded terminally differentiated effector memory CD45RA+ cells. Clones were read by immunoSEQ multiplex PCR, and TCRdb kept only the in-frame ones, dropping some. There are hundreds of thousands of clones in the sample; 90% to 95% occur only once, and approximately 24% lies in the top ten. Germline V gene sequence: CDR1 LNHNV, CDR2 YYDKDF (reference sequence). This CDR3 has 14 residues. The chain has TRBV15 and TRBJ2-7; D not resolved. Sequencing was done on a sample of naive CD8+ T cells sorted from blood. The TCR was taken from a man aged 25-45 years in good health. CDR3 loop: CATSRPGLGYEQYF. DNA for the CDR3: TGTGCCACTAGCAGACCGGGCCTGGGCTACGAGCAGTACTTC.